This TCR beta chain was obtained from a study of blood T cell repertoires in COVID-19. Across the whole study: Sources were T cells, B-cell-depleted T cells, or PBMCs; the material itself was cDNA or gDNA.

Per the authors' pipeline: Quantification of nucleated cells was approximated via reference gene primer amplification. The repertoire was sequenced with immunoSEQ multiplex PCR; TCRdb's copy has only in-frame clones and lacks some. The V and J calls and the clone size are those of that table, but D and trimming were determined from the DNA. The sample shows hundreds of thousands of clones, about 86% of them seen only once. Participants were aged roughly 18 to 89 years from 20 to 30 US areas. Specimen: PBMCs or T cells enriched from blood (not recorded which). This sequence was found in a woman aged 40 to 50 with acute COVID-19.

In DNA, the CDR3 is TGTGCCAGCTCACGGGGGACAGGCCTCCCTAATGAGCAGTTCTTC. Protein sequence: CASSRGTGLPNEQFF. The chain carries TRBV18 and TRBJ2-1; 8 bases align to TRBD1. CDR1 is KGHSH and CDR2 is LQKENI in the germline V gene. Trimming removed 4 bases from V and 7 bases from J; junction bases left unmatched: 9. The CDR3 spans 15 residues.